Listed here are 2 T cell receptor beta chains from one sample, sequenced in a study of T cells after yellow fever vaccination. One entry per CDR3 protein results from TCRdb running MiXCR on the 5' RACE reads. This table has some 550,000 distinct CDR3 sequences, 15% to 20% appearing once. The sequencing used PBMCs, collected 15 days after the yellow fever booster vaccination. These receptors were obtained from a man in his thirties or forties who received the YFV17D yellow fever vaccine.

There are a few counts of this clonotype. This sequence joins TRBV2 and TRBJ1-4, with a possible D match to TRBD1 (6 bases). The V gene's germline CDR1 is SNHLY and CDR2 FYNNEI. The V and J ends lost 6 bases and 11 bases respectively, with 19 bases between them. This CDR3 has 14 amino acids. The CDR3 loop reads CASRKGDGTGKLFF. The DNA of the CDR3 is TGTGCCAGCAGGAAGGGGGACGGCACGGGGAAACTGTTTTTT.

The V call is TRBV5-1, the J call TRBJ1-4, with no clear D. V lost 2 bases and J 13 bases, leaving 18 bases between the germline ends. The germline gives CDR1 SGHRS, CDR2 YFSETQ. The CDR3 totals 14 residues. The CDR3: CASSFGDPTFGLFF. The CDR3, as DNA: TGCGCCAGCAGCTTTGGAGACCCGACATTCGGACTGTTTTTT.